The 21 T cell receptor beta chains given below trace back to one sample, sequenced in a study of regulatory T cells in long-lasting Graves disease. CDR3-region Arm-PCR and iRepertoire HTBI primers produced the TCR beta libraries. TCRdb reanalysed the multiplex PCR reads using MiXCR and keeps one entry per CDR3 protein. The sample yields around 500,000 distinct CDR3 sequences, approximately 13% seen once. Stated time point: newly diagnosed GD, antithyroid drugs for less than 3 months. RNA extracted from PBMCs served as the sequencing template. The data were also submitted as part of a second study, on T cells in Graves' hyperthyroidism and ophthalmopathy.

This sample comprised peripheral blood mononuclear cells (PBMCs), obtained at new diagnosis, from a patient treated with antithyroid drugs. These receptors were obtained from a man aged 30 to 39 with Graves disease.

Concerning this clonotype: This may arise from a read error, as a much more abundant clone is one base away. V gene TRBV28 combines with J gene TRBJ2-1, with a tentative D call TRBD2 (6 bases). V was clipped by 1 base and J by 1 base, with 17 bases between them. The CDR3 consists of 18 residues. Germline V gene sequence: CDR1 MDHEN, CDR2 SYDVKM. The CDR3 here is CASSLFGYGGDSYNEQFF. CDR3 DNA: TGTGCCAGCAGTTTATTCGGGTATGGCGGGGATTCCTACAATGAGCAGTTCTTC.

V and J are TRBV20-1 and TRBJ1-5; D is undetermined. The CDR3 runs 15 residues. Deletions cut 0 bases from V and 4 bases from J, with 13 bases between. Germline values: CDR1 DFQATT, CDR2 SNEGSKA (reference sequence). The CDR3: CSARDGLRVNQPQHF. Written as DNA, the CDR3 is TGCAGTGCTAGAGATGGGTTGAGGGTGAATCAGCCCCAGCATTTT.

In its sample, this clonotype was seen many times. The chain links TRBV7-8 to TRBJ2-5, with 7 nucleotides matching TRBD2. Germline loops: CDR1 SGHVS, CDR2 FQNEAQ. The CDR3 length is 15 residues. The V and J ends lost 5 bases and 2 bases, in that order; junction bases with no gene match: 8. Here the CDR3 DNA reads TGTGCCAGCAGCCCGGGCCCGCGGGAGCAAGAGACCCAGTACTTC. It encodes CASSPGPREQETQYF.

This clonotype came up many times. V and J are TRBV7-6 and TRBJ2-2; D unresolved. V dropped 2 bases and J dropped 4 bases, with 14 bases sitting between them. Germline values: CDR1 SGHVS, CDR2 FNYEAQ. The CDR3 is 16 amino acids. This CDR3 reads CASSLRPGLTTGELFF. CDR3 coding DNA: TGTGCCAGCAGCTTACGACCTGGTTTAACCACCGGGGAGCTGTTTTTT.

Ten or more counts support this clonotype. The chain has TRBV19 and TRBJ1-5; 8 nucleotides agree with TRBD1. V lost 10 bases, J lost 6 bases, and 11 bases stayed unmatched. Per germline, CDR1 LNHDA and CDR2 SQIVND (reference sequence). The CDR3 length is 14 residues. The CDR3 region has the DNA TGTGCCACTTTCGACAGGGGAAGCTCTCAGCCCCAGCATTTT. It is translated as CATFDRGSSQPQHF. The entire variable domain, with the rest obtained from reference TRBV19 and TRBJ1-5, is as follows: DGGITQSPKYLFRKEGQNVTLSCEQNLNHDAMYWYRQDPGQGLRLIYYSQIVNDFQKGDIAEGYSVSREKKESFPLTVTSAQKNPTAFYLCATFDRGSSQPQHFGDGTRLSIL.

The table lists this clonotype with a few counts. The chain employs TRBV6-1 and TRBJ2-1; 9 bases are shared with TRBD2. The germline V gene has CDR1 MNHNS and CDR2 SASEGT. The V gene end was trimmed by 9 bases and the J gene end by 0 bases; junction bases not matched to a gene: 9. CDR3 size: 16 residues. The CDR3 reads CASGTSRRSSYNEQFF. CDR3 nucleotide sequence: TGTGCCAGTGGGACTAGCAGACGAAGCTCCTACAATGAGCAGTTCTTC.

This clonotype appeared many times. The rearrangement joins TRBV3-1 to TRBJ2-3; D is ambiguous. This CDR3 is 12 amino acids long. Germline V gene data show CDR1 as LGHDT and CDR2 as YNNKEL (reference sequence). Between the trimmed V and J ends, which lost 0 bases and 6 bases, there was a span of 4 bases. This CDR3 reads CASSQDADTQYF. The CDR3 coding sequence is TGTGCCAGCAGCCAAGATGCTGATACGCAGTATTTT.

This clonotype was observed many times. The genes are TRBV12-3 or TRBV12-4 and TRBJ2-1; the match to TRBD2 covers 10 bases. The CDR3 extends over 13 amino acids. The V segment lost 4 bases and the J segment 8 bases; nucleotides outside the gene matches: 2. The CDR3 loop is CASSSAGGDEQFF. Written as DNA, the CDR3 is TGTGCCAGCAGTTCAGCGGGGGGGGATGAGCAGTTCTTC.

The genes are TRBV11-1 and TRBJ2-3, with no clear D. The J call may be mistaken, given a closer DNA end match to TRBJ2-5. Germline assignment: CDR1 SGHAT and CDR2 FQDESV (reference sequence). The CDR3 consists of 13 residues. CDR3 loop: CASSFGDLETQYF. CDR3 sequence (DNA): TGTGCCAGCAGCTTCGGAGACCTCGAGACCCAGTACTTC.

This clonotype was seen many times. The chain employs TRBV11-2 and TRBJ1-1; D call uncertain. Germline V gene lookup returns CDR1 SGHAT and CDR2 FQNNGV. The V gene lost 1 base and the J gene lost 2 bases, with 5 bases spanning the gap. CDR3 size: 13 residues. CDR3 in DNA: TGTGCCAGCAGCTTAGGGGATAACACTGAAGCTTTCTTT. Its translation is CASSLGDNTEAFF.

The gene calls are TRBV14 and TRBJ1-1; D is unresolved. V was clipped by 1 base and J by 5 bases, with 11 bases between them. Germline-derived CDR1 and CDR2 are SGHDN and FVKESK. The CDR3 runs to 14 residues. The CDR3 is CASSQGQGWTEAFF. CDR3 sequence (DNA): TGTGCCAGCAGCCAAGGTCAAGGATGGACTGAAGCTTTCTTT.

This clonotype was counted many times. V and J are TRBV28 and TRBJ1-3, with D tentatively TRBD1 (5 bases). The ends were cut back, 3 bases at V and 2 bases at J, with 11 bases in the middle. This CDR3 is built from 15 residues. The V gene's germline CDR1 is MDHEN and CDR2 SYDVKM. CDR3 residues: CASSFLGETGNTIYF. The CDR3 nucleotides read TGTGCCAGCAGTTTTCTAGGGGAGACTGGAAACACCATATATTTT.

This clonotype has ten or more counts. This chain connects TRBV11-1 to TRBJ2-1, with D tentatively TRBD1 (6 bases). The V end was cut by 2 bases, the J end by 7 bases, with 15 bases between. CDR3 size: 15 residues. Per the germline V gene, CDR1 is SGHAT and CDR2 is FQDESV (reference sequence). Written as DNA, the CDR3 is TGTGCCAGCAGCTTATTGGCAGGGGCGACTAATGAGCAGTTCTTC. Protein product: CASSLLAGATNEQFF.

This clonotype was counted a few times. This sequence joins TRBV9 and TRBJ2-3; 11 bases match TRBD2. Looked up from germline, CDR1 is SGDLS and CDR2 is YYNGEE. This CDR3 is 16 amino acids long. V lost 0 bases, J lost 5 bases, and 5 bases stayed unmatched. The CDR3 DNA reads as TGTGCCAGCAGCGTAGTCCTAGCGGGAGGACGAGATACGCAGTATTTT. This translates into CASSVVLAGGRDTQYF.

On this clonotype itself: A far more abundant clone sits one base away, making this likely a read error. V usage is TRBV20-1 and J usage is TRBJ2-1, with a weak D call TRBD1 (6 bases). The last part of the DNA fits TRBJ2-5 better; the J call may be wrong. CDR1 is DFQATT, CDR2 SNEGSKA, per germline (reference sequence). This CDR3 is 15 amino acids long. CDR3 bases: TGCAGTGCCCACATGGGGGCAGGGTACGGAGAGACCCAGTACTTC. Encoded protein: CSAHMGAGYGETQYF.

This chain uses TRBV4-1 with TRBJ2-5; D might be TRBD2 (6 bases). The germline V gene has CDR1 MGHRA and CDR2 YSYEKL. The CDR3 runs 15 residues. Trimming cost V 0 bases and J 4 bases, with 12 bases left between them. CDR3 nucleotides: TGCGCCAGCAGCCAAGATCCCGGGCGGGGAGAGACCCAGTACTTC. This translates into CASSQDPGRGETQYF.

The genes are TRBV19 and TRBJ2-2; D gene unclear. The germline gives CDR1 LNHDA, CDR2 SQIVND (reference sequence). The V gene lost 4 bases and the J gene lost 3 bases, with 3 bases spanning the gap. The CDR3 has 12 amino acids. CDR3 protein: CASSKYTGELFF. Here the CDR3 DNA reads TGTGCCAGTAGTAAATACACCGGGGAGCTGTTTTTT.

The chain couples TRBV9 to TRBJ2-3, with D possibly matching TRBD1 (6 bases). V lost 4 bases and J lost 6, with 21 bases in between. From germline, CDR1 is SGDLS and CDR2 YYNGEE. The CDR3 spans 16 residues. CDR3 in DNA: TGTGCCAGCAGCCCGACCTCGATCGAAACAGGGGATACGCAGTATTTT. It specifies CASSPTSIETGDTQYF.

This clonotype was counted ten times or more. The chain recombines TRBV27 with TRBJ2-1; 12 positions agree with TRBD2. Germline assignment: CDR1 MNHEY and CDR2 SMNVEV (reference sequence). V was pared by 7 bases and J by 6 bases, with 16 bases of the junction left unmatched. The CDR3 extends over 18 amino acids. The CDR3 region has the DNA TGTGCCAGCAAGTCGCTAGCGGGAGGGTCGTGGTTAGGCAATGAGCAGTTCTTC. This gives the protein CASKSLAGGSWLGNEQFF.

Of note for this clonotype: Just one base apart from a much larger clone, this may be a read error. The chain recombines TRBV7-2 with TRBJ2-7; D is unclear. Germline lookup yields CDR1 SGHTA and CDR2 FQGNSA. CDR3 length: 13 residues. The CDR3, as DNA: TGTGCCAGCAGCTTAGCCTGTACCTACGGGCAGTACTTC. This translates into CASSLACTYGQYF.

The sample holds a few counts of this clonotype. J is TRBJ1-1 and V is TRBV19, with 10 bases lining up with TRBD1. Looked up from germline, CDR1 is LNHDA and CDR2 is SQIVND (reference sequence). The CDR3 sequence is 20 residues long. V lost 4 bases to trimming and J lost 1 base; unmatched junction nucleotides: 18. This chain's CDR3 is CASSTRQGARVSGWNTEAFF. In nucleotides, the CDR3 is TGTGCCAGTAGTACTCGACAGGGGGCGCGGGTAAGTGGATGGAACACTGAAGCTTTCTTT. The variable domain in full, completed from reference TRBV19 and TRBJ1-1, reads DGGITQSPKYLFRKEGQNVTLSCEQNLNHDAMYWYRQDPGQGLRLIYYSQIVNDFQKGDIAEGYSVSREKKESFPLTVTSAQKNPTAFYLCASSTRQGARVSGWNTEAFFGQGTRLTVV.